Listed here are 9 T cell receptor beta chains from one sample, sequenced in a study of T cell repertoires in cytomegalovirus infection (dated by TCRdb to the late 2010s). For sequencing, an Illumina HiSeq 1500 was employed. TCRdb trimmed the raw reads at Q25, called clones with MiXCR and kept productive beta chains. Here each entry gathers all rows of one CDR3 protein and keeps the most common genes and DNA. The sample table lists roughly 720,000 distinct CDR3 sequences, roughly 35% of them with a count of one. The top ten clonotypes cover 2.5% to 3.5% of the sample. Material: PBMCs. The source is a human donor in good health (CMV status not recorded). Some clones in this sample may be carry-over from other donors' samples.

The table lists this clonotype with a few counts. CDR3 sequence: CASSTSGTTSYEQYF. The CDR3 DNA sequence: TGTGCCAGCAGCACCTCCGGGACCACATCCTACGAGCAGTACTTC. The V and J genes are TRBV7-2 and TRBJ2-7; D is possibly TRBD1 or TRBD2 (5 bases each). Germline V gene sequence: CDR1 SGHTA, CDR2 FQGNSA. The CDR3 has 15 amino acids. Trimming stripped 5 bases from V and 1 base from J, with 15 bases between.

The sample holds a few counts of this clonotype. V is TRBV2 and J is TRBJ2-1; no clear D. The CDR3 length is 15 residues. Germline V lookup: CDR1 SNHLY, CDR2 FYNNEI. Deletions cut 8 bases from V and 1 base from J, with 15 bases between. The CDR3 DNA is TGTGCCAGCCAGGTGACAAGCGAATCCTACAATGAGCAGTTCTTC. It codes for CASQVTSESYNEQFF. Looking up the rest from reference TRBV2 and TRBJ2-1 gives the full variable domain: EPEVTQTPSHQVTQMGQEVILRCVPISNHLYFYWYRQILGQKVEFLVSFYNNEISEKSEIFDDQFSVERPDGSNFTLKIRSTKLEDSAMYFCASQVTSESYNEQFFGPGTRLTVL.

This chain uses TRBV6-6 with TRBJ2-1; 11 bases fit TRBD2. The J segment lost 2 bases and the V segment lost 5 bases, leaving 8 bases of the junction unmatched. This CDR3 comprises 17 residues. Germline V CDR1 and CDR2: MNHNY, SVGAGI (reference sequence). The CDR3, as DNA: TGTGCCAGCAGTGTTAGTAGCGGGAGGGATGCCTACAATGAGCAGTTCTTC. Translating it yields CASSVSSGRDAYNEQFF.

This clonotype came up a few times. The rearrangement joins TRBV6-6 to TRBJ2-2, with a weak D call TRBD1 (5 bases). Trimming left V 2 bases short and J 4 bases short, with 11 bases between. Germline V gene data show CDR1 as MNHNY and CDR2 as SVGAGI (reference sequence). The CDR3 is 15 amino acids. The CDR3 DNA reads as TGTGCCAGCAGTTACAGGCAGGGTGGCACCGGGGAGCTGTTTTTT. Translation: CASSYRQGGTGELFF.

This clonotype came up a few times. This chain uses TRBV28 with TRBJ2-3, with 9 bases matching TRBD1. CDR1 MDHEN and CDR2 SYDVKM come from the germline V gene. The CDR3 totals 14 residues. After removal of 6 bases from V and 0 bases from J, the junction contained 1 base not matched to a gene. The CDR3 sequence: CASRGQGSTDTQYF. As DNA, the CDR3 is TGTGCCAGCAGAGGACAGGGGAGCACAGATACGCAGTATTTT.

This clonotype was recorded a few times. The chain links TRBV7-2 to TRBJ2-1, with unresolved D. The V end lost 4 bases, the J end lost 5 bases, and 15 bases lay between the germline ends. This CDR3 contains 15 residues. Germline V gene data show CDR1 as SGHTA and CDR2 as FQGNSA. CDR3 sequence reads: CASSSPISLNNEQFF. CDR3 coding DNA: TGTGCCAGCAGCTCGCCTATAAGCCTTAACAATGAGCAGTTCTTC.

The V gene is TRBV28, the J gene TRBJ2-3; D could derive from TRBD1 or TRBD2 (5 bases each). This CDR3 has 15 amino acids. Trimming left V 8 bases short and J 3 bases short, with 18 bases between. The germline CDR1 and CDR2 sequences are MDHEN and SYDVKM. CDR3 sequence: CASLGGGRGTDTQYF. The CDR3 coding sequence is TGTGCCAGCTTGGGTGGGGGTCGGGGTACAGATACGCAGTATTTT.

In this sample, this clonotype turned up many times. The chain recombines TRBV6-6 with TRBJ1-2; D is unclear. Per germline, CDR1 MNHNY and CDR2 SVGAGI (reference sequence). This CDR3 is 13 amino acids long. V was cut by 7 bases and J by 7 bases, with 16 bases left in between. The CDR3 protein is CASIPDSGGGYTF. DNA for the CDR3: TGTGCCAGCATTCCGGACTCCGGCGGTGGCTACACCTTC.

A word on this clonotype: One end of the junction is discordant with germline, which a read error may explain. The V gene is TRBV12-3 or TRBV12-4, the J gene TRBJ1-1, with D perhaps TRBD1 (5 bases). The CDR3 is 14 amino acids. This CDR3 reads CASSSPPIRDEALF. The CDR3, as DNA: TGTGCCAGCAGTTCCCCCCCGATCAGGGATGAAGCTTTATTT.